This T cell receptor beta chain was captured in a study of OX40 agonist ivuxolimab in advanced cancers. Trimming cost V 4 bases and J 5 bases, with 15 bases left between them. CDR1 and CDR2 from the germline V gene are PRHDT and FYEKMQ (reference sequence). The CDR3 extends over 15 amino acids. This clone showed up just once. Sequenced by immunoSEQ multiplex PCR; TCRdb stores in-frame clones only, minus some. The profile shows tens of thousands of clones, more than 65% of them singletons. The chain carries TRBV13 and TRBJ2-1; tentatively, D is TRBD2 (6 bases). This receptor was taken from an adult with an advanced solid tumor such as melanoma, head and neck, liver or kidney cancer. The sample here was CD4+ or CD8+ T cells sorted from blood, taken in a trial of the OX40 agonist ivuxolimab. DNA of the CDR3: TGTGCCAGCAGCTCCACCGGGACTCTTAACAATGAGCAGTTCTTC. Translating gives CASSSTGTLNNEQFF.